The source of this TCR beta chain is a study of T-cell memory formation after mild COVID-19 (dated by TCRdb to the early 2020s). Background for the entire study: Most TCR sequence clusters were specific to one of the two donors. Longitudinal TCRalpha and TCRbeta repertoire sequencing tracked T-cell clones expanding and contracting after mild COVID-19 in two donors. Two young, previously healthy adult volunteers made up the cohort, one male and one female.

The study at large found these results: The study included only two mild cases, and larger cohorts that include severe cases with pre-infection samples were judged to be necessary. Clones contracting from day 15 to 85 had balanced CD4/CD8 phenotypes, while a second wave expanding from day 15 to 37 was biased towards CD4+. Contracting CD4+ clones turned up mainly in the CM and EM memory subsets, whereas EMRA was where CD8+ clones were enriched. SARS-CoV-2 specificity of the second-wave clones peaking on day 37 was not confirmed. The detection of some responding clones in pre-infection memory suggests that pre-existing cross-reactive memory T cells joined the SARS-CoV-2 response.

The cysteine opens and the phenylalanine closes a CDR3 of 14 amino acids. The CDR3 DNA has 42 bases and is translated from base 1. V and J lose 0 bases and 3 bases, and a span of 7 bases separates them. The germline V gene sets CDR1 to KGHDR and CDR2 to SFDVKD. On this clonotype: Its antigen remains unidentified. Qualities for individual bases were not recorded, and no much larger clone is one base off.

Sequencing took place on an Illumina NovaSeq 6000. cDNA libraries for TCRalpha and TCRbeta were prepared by 5'RACE using constant-segment primers, with sample barcodes and unique molecular identifiers added. Trizol reagent was used to extract RNA from every sample. Amplification of the libraries took two PCR steps, and the second step added a second sample barcode plus Illumina TruSeq adapters. Libraries were sequenced on an Illumina NovaSeq with 2 x 150 bp paired-end reads. The paper's data handling went like this. The reads were demultiplexed and collapsed into UMI-guided consensus sequences using migec v1.2.7. Using mixcr v2.1.11, UMI consensuses were aligned to TRA and TRB V and J templates and then assembled into clonotypes. A clonotype was counted as expanded or contracted only if both edgeR and NoisET called the change significant, with noise models trained on biological replicates. For edgeR calls, the thresholds were a false discovery rate-adjusted p below 0.01 and a log2 fold-change of 1. As an exploratory analysis of dynamics, max-normalized trajectories of the 1000 most abundant clonotypes were examined with PCA combined with hierarchical clustering. Each responding clone was given a CD4 or CD8 phenotype based on the CD4+ and CD8+ repertoires, which had been sequenced separately. Using fastp at Q25 and MiXCR, TCRdb reprocessed the public reads and kept productive beta chains. Each entry merges the rows of one CDR3 protein and shows their most common DNA and genes. These V and J calls derive from TCRdb rather than the authors' analysis. The sample includes 150,000 to 200,000 distinct CDR3 sequences, with 20% to 25% observed a single time. Roughly 23% of the sample is taken by the ten largest.

PBMCs were isolated by Ficoll-Paque density gradient centrifugation. The receptor chain draws on TRBV24-1 and TRBJ2-5; the D gene identity is not certain. This TCR came from an adult woman who had mild COVID-19 (a few samples of this study predate the infection). The sample titles of this study are shuffled in the database, so cell type and time point are left out; the donor was told from shared clones. Sequenced: PBMCs or a T cell subset sorted from them (not recorded which). The CDR3 here reads CATSDLGLEETQYF. The bases are TGTGCCACCAGTGATTTGGGGCTCGAAGAGACCCAGTACTTC.